The text below deals with one T cell receptor (beta chain). These data are taken from a study of blood T cell repertoires in COVID-19. Study-level background: Sites in the United States, Italy and Spain provided acute and convalescent COVID-19 samples. In each case, the material was cDNA or gDNA derived from T cells, B-cell-depleted T cells, or PBMCs.

Measured with immunoSEQ multiplex PCR; TCRdb has only the in-frame clones, and not every one. The data show some 140,000 clones, about 85% seen once. V was cut by 6 bases and J by 3 bases, with 16 bases left in between. This CDR3 has 15 residues. CDR1 is SGDLS and CDR2 is YYNGEE in the germline V gene. The TCR comes from a human donor in a cohort sampled during active COVID-19. The chain links TRBV9 to TRBJ2-1; tentative D call: TRBD2 (6 bases). The sequenced material came from peripheral blood. The CDR3 nucleotides read TGTGCCAGCACGGCGGAGGGGACGGGCTACAATGAGCAGTTCTTC. Translating it yields CASTAEGTGYNEQFF.